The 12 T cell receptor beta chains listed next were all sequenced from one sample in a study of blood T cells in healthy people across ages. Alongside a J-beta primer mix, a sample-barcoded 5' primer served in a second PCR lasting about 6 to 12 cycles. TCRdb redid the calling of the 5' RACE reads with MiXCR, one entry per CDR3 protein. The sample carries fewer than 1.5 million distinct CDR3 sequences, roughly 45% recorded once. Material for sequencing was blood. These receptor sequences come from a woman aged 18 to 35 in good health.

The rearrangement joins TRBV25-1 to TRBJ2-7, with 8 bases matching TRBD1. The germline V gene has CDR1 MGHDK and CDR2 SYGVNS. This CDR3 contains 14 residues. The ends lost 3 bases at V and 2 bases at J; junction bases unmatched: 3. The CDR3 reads CASSDLTGAYEQYF. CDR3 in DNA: TGTGCCAGCAGTGACCTGACAGGGGCCTACGAGCAGTACTTC.

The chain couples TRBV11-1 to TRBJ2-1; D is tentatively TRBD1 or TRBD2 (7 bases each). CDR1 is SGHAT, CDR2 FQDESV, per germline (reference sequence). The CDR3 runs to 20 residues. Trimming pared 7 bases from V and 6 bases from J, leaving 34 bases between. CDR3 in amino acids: CASTSGDGGRVDREGNEQFF. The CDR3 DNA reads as TGTGCCAGCACTTCCGGGGACGGAGGGAGGGTTGACAGGGAAGGCAATGAGCAGTTCTTC.

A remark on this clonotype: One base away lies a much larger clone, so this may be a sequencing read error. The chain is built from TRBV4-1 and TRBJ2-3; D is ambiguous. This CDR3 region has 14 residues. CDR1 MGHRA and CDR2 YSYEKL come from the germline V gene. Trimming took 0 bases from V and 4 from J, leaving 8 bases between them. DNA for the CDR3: TGCGCCAGCAGCCAAGATTTGGGCCCAGATACGCAGTATTTT. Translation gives CASSQDLGPDTQYF.

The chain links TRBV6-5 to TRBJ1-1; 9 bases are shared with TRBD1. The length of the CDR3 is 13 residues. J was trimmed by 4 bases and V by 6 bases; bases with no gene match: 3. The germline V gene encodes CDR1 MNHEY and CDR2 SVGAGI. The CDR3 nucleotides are TGTGCCAGCAGCCGGGACAGGGTCACTGAAGCTTTCTTT. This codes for CASSRDRVTEAFF.

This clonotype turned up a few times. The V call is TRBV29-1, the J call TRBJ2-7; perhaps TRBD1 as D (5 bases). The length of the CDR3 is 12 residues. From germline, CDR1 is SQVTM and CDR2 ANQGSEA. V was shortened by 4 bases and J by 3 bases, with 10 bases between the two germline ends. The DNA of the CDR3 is TGCAGCGTTGCTCGACAGAGCTACGAGCAGTACTTC. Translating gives CSVARQSYEQYF.

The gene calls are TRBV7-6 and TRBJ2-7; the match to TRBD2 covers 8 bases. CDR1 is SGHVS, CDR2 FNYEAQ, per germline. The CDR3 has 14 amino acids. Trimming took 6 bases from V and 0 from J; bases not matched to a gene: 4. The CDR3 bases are TGTGCCAGCAGTAAAAGCGGGGGCTCCTACGAGCAGTACTTC. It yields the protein CASSKSGGSYEQYF.

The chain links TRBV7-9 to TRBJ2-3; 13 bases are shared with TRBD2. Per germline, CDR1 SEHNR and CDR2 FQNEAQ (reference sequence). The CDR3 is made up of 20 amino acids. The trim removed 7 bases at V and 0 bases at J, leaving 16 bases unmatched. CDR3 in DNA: TGTGCCAGCACTAAATCCAAGGGGACTAGCGGGATATATAGCACAGATACGCAGTATTTT. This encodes CASTKSKGTSGIYSTDTQYF.

The CDR3 here is CASSVREYYEQYF. The DNA of the CDR3 is TGTGCCAGCAGTGTTAGGGAATACTACGAGCAGTACTTC. The chain carries TRBV2 and TRBJ2-7; D gene unclear. Germline V gives CDR1 SNHLY, CDR2 FYNNEI. Trimming shortened V by 4 bases and J by 3 bases, and 10 bases separated the two germline ends. This CDR3 comprises 13 residues.

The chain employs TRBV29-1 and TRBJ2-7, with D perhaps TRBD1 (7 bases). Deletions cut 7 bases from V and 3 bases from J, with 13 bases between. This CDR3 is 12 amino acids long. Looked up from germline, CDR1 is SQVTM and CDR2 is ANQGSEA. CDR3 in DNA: TGCAGCGCAGACCAGGGGGGCTACGAGCAGTACTTC. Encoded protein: CSADQGGYEQYF.

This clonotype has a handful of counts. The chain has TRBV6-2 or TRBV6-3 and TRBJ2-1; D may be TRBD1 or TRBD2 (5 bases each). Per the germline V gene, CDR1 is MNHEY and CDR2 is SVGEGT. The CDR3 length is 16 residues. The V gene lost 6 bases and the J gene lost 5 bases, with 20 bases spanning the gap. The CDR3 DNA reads TGTGCCAGCAGCCCCTGGGACGGGGTATTGAACAATGAGCAGTTCTTC. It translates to CASSPWDGVLNNEQFF.

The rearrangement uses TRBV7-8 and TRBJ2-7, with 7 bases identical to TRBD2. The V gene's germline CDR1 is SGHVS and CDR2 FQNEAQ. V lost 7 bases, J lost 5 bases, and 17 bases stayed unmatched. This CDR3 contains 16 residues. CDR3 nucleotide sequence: TGTGCCAGCACCGAAACGGAGGGGAGGGCCATGAACGAGCAGTACTTC. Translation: CASTETEGRAMNEQYF.

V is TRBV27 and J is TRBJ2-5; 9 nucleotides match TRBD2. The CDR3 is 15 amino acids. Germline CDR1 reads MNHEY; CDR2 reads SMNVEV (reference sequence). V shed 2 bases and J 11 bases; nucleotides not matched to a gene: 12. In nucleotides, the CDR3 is TGTGCCAGCAGTTTAAGCGGCGGGGGGGTGAATGAGCAGTACTTC. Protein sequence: CASSLSGGGVNEQYF.